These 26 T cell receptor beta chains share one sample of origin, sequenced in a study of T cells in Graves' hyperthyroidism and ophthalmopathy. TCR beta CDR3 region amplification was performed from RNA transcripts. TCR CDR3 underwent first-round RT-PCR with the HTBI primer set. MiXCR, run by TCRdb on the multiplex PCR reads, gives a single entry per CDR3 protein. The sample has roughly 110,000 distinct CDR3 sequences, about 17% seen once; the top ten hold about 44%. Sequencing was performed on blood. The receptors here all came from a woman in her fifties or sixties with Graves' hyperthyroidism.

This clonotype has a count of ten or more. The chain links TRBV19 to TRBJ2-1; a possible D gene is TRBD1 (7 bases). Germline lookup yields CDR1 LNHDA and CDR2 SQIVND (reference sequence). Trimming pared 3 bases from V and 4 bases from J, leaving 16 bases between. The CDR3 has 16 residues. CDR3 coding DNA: TGTGCCAGTAGTATCCAGGGGGGCCCGGGGTACAATGAGCAGTTCTTC. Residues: CASSIQGGPGYNEQFF.

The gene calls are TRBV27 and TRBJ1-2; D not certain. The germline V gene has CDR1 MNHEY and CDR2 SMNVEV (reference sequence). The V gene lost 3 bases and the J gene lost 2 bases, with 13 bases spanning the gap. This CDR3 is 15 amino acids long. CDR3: CASSFRQRPNYGYTF. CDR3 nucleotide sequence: TGTGCCAGCAGTTTTCGGCAGCGACCAAACTATGGCTACACCTTC.

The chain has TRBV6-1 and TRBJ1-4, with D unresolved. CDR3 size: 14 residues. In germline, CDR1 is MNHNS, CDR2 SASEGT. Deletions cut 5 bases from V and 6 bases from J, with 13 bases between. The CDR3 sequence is CASSFISGDEKLFF. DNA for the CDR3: TGTGCCAGCAGTTTTATCTCTGGGGATGAAAAACTGTTTTTT.

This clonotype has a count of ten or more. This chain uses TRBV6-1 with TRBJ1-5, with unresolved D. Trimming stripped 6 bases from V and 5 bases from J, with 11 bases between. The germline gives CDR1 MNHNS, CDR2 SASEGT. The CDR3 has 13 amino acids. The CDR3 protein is CASRREGYQPQHF. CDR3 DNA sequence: TGTGCCAGCAGGCGGGAGGGTTATCAGCCCCAGCATTTT.

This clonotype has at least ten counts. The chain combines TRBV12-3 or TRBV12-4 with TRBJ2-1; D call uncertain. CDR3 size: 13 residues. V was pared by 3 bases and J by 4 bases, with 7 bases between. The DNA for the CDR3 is TGTGCCAGCAGTTTTTTCCTTTACAATGAGCAGTTCTTC. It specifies CASSFFLYNEQFF.

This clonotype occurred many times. The CDR3 here is CASSALTDSNTEAFF. The CDR3 DNA follows: TGTGCCAGCAGTGCGTTGACAGACTCGAACACTGAAGCTTTCTTT. This chain uses TRBV27 with TRBJ1-1; D possibly corresponds to TRBD1 (5 bases). Germline V gene sequence: CDR1 MNHEY, CDR2 SMNVEV (reference sequence). V was trimmed by 5 bases and J by 1 base, leaving 14 bases between them. CDR3 length equals 15 residues.

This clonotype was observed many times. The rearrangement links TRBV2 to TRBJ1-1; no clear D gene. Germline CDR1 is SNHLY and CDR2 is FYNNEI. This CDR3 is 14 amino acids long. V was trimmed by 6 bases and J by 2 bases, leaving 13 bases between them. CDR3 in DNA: TGTGCCAGCAGGTTCAGGACTATCAACACTGAAGCTTTCTTT. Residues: CASRFRTINTEAFF.

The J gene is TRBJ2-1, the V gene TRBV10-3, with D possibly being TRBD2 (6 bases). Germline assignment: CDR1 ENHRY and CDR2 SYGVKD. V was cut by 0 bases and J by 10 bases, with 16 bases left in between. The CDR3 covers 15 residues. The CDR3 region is CAISESEEGPYEQFF. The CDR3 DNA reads TGTGCCATCAGTGAGTCGGAGGAGGGCCCCTACGAGCAGTTCTTC.

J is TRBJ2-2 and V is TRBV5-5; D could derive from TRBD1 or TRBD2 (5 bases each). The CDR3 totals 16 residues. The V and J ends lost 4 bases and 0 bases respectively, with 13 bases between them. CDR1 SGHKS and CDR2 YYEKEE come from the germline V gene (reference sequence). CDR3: CASSPGTGTNTGELFF. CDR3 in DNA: TGTGCCAGCAGCCCGGGGACCGGTACGAACACCGGGGAGCTGTTTTTT.

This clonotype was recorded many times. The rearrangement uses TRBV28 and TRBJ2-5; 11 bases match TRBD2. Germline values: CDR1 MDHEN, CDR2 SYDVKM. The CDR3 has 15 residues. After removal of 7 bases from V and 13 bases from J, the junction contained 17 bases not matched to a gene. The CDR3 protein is CASNPQTSGEGSLYF. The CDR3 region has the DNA TGTGCCAGCAACCCTCAGACTAGCGGGGAGGGATCCCTGTACTTC.

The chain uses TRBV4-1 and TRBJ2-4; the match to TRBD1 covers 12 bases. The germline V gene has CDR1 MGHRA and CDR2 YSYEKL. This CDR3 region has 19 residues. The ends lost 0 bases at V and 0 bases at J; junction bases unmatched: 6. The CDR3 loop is CASSQEGQGAGLAKNIQYF. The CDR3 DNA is TGCGCCAGCAGCCAAGAGGGACAGGGGGCTGGACTAGCCAAAAACATTCAGTACTTC.

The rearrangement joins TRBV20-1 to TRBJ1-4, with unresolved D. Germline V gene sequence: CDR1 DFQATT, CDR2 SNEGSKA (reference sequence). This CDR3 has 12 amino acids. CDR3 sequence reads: CVVGATNEKLFF. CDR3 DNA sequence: TGCGTTGTGGGAGCTACTAATGAAAAACTGTTTTTT.

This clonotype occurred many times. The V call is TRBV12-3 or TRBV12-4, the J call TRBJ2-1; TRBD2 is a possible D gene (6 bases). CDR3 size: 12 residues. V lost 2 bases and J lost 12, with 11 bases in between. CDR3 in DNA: TGTGCCAGCAGTTTAAGGCTTAGCGGGCAGTTCTTC. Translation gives CASSLRLSGQFF.

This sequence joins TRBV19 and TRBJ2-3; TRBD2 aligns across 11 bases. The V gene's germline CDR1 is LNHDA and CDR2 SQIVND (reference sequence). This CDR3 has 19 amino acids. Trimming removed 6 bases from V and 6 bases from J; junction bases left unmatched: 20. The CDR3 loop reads CASSFSPPVAGGRGDTQYF. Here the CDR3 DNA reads TGTGCCAGTAGCTTCTCCCCCCCGGTAGCGGGAGGGAGAGGCGATACGCAGTATTTT.

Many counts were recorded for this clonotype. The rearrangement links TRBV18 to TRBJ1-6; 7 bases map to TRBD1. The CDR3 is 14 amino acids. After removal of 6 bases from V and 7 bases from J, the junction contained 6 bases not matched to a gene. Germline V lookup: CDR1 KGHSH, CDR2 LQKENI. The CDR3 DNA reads TGTGCCAGCTCCCCGGACAGGAAAAATTCACCCCTCCACTTT. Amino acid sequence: CASSPDRKNSPLHF.

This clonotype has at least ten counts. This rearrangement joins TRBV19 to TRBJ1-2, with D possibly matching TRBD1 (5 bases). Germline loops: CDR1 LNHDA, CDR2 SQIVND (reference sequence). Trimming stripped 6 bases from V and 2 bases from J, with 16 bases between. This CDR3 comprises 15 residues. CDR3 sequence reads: CASSPYARDNYGYTF. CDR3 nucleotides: TGTGCCAGTAGCCCTTATGCCAGGGACAACTATGGCTACACCTTC.

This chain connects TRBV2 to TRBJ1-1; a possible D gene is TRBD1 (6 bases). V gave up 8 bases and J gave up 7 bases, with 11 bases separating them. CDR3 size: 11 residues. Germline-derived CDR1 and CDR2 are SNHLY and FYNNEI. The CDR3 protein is CASGQTDEAFF. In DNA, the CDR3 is TGTGCCAGCGGACAGACCGATGAAGCTTTCTTT.

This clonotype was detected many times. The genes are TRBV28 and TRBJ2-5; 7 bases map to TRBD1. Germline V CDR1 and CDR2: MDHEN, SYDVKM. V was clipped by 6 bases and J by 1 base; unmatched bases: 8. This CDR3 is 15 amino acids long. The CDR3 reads CASSRGQVSQETQYF. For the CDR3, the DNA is TGTGCCAGCAGCCGCGGACAGGTTTCCCAAGAGACCCAGTACTTC.

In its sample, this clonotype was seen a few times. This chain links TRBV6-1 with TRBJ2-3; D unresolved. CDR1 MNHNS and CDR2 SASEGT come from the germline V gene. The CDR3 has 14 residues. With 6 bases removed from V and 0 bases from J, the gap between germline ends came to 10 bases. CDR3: CASRYSLSTDTQYF. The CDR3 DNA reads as TGTGCCAGCAGGTACAGCCTTAGCACAGATACGCAGTATTTT.

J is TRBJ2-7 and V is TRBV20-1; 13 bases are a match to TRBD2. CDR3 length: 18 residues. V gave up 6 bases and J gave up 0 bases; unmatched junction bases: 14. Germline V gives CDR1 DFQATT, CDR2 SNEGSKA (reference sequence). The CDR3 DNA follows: TGCAGTGCCCCCGGGACCGGGACTAGCGGGATCTTCTCCTACGAGCAGTACTTC. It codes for CSAPGTGTSGIFSYEQYF.

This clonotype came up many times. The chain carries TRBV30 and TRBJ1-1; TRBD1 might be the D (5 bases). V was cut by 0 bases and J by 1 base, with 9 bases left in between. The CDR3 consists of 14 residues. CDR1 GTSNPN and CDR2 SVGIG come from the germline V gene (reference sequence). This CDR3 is CAWSVGAENTEAFF. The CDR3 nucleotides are TGTGCCTGGAGTGTAGGGGCGGAGAACACTGAAGCTTTCTTT. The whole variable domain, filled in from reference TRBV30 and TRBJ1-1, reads SQTIHQWPATLVQPVGSPLSLECTVEGTSNPNLYWYRQAAGRGLQLLFYSVGIGQISSEVPQNLSASRPQDRQFILSSKKLLLSDSGFYLCAWSVGAENTEAFFGQGTRLTVV.

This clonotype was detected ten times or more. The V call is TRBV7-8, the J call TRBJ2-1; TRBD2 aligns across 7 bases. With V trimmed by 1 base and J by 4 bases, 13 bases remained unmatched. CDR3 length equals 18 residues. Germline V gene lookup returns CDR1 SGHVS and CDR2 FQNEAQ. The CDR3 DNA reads TGTGCCAGCAGCTTAGTTAGGGGAGGGCGGAGAAATTACAATGAGCAGTTCTTC. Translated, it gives CASSLVRGGRRNYNEQFF.

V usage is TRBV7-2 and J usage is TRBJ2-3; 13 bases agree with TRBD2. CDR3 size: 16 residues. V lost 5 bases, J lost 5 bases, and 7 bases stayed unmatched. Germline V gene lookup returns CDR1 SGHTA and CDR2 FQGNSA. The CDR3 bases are TGTGCCAGCAGCCAGACTAGCGGGAGGCCGGGAGATACGCAGTATTTT. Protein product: CASSQTSGRPGDTQYF.

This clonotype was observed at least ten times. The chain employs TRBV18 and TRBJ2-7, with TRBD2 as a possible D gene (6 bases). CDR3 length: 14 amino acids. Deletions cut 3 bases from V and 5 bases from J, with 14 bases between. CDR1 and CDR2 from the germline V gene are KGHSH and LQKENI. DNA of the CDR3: TGTGCCAGCTCACCCCCGGGGAGGAGGGACGAGCAGTACGTC. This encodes CASSPPGRRDEQYV.

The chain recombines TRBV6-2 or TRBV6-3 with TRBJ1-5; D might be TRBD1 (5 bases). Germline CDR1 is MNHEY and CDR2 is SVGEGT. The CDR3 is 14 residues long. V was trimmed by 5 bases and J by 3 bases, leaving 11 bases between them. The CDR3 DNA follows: TGTGCCAGCAGTCATGGGACGGCCAATCAGCCCCAGCATTTT. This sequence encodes CASSHGTANQPQHF.

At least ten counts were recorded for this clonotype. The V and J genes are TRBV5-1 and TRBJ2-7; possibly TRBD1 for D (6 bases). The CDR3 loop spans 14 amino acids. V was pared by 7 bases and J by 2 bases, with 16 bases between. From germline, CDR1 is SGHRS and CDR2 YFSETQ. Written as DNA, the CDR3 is TGCGCCAGCGCTCGGACAGTCACTACCTACGAGCAGTACTTC. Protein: CASARTVTTYEQYF.